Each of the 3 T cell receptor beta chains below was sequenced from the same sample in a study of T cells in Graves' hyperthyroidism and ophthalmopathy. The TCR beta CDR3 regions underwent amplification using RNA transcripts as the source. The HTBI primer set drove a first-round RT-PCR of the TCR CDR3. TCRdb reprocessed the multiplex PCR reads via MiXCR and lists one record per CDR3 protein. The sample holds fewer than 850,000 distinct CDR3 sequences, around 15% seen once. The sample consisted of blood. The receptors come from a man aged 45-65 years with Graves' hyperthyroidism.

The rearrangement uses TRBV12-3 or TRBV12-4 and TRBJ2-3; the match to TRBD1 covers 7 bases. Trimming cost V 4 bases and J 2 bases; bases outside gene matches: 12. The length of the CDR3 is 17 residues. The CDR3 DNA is TGTGCCAGCAGTTCAGTGGGGACAGCGTTAAACACAGATACGCAGTATTTT. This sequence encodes CASSSVGTALNTDTQYF.

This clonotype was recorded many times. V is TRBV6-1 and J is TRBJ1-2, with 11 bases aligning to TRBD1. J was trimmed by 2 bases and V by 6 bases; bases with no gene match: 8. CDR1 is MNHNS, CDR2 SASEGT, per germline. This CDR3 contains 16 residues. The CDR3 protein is CASSGTGGKRNYGYTF. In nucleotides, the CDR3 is TGTGCCAGCAGCGGGACAGGGGGGAAAAGGAACTATGGCTACACCTTC.

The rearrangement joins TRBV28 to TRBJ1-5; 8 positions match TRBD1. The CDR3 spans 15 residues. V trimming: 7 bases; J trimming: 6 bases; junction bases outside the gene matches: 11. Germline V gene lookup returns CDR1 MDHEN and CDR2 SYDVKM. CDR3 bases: TGTGCCAGCATCTTCGGGCAGGGGGCGTCTCAGCCCCAGCATTTT. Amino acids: CASIFGQGASQPQHF.